The present entry profiles one T cell receptor beta chain with its context. The antigen is not known. Amplification used 60 Vbeta primers and 13 Jbeta primers. Profiled with immunoSEQ multiplex PCR; TCRdb holds only in-frame clones, not every one. The table has 100,000 to 150,000 clones, 70% to 85% seen once. These data come from a study of cytomegalovirus exposure and HLA in healthy donors. V was pared by 3 bases and J by 3 bases, with 8 bases between. This CDR3 region has 13 residues. The germline CDR1 and CDR2 sequences are SGHVS and FNYEAQ. General study points: A missense DCLRE1C variant was associated with V- and J-gene trimming of TCR beta chains in a later analysis, and an independent cohort replicated the association. Investigators reported 150 to 200 TCR beta chains as tied to cytomegalovirus. Some segments of the V type, notably TRBV6-2 and TRBV6-3, were excluded as indistinguishable.

V is TRBV7-6 and J is TRBJ1-1, with D possibly being TRBD1 (5 bases). The receptor's source is a man in his forties or fifties in good health and CMV-seropositive. The specimen was PBMCs. The CDR3 reads CASSFGGDTEAFF. The CDR3 DNA is TGTGCCAGCAGCTTTGGGGGGGACACTGAAGCTTTCTTT.